This T cell receptor (beta chain) was identified in a study of control samples from healthy donors and cancer patients (dated by TCRdb to the early 2020s). Details on this clone: Its cognate antigen has yet to be identified. Within one base of it there is no much larger clone, and no base qualities were kept.

The receptor library was made with the immunoSEQ multiplex PCR assay. TCRdb mirrors the immuneACCESS table, restricted to in-frame sequences. Some clones are absent from its copies; in checked studies, under half trace to an unresolved V gene, and the reason for the others is unknown. The sample table shows 75,000 to 100,000 clones, and 85% to 90% are seen once. Roughly 6% of the sample belongs to the ten largest clones. Taken from cysteine to phenylalanine, the CDR3 has 14 residues. Only the CDR3 portion is preserved as DNA: 42 bases, with reading frame beginning at the first base. V lost 5 bases and J lost 0 bases; the stretch between them is 7 bases long. The germline V gene encodes CDR1 SGHTA and CDR2 FQGNSA.

This clonotype originated in a man aged 50-60 years in good health. The source material was blood. The chain uses TRBV7-2 and TRBJ2-2, with no confidently assigned D gene. The nucleotides read TGTGCCAGCAGCGGACGGACGAACACCGGGGAGCTGTTTTTT. This yields the protein CASSGRTNTGELFF.